The TCR beta chain described here comes from a study of identifying expanded T cells in peripheral blood. About this clone: What it binds is not known.

Whole-study results and caveats: Differentially abundant clones: around 1.1 between replicates, 16.4 at roughly 2 weeks, 19 to 20 at four. Variance in clone template counts between approximately 2-week samples significantly increased with total template count across all healthy donors.

No infections or other immune events were documented during collection. Sequencing was performed with immunoSEQ multiplex PCR; in TCRdb, only in-frame clones are kept and a portion is missing. Of about 85,000 clones in the sample, 88% were seen once. The origin of this receptor is a person aged 18-70 years in good health. The sequenced material came from blood.

The CDR3 sequence is CASSFKNEVYTF. CDR3 nucleotides: TGCGCCAGCAGCTTTAAAAATGAAGTCTACACCTTC. The chain is built from TRBV5-1 and TRBJ1-2; D gene ambiguous. CDR1 and CDR2 from the germline V gene are SGHRS and YFSETQ. The CDR3 totals 12 residues. V dropped 2 bases and J dropped 10 bases, with 12 bases sitting between them.